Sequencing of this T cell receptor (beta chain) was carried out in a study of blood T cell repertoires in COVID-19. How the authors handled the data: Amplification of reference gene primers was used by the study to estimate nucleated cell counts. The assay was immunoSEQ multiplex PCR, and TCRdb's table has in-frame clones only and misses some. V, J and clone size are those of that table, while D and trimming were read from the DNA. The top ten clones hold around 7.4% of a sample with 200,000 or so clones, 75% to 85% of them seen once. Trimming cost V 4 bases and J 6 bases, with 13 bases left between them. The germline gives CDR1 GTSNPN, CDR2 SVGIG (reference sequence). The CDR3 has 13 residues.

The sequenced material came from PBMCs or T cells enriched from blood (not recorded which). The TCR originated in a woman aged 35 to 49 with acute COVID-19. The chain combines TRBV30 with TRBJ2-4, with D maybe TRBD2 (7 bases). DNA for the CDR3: TGTGCCTGGATGTGGGGGGGCGGAAACATTCAGTACTTC. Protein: CAWMWGGGNIQYF. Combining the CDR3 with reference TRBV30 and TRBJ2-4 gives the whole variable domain SQTIHQWPATLVQPVGSPLSLECTVEGTSNPNLYWYRQAAGRGLQLLFYSVGIGQISSEVPQNLSASRPQDRQFILSSKKLLLSDSGFYLCAWMWGGGNIQYFGAGTRLSVL.